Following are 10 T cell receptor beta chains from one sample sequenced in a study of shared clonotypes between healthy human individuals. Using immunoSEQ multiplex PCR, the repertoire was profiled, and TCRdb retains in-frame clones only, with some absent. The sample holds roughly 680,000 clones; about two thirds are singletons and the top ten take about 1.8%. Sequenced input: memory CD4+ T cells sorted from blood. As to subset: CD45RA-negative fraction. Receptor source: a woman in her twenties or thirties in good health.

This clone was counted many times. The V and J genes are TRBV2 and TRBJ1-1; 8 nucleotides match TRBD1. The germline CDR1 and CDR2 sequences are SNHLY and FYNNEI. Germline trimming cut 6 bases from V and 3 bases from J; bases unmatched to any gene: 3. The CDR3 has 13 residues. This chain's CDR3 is CASRGQAHTEAFF. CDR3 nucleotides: TGTGCCAGCAGGGGACAGGCCCACACTGAAGCTTTCTTT.

The CDR3 sequence: CASSVGTGISGANVLTF. The CDR3 DNA follows: TGTGCCAGCAGCGTTGGGACAGGGATCTCTGGGGCCAACGTCCTGACTTTC. The chain couples TRBV9 to TRBJ2-6; 9 bases align to TRBD1. The CDR3 has 17 residues. Germline V CDR1 and CDR2: SGDLS, YYNGEE. The ends lost 2 bases at V and 0 bases at J; junction bases unmatched: 3. Full variable domain (remainder filled in from reference TRBV9 and TRBJ2-6): DSGVTQTPKHLITATGQRVTLRCSPRSGDLSVYWYQQSLDQGLQFLIQYYNGEERAKGNILERFSAQQFPDLHSELNLSSLELGDSALYFCASSVGTGISGANVLTFGAGSRLTVL.

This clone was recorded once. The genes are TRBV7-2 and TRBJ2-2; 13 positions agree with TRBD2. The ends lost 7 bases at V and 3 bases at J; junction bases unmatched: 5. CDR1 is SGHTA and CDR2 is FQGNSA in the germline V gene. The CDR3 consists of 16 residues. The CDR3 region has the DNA TGTGCCAGCACCCCTGGACTAGCGGGAGACACCGGGGAGCTGTTTTTT. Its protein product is CASTPGLAGDTGELFF.

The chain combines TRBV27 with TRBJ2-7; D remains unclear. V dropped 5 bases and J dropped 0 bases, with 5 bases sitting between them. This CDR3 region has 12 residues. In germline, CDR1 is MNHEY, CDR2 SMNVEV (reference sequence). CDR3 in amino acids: CASSPSSYEQYF. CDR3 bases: TGTGCCAGCAGTCCGAGCTCCTACGAGCAGTACTTC.

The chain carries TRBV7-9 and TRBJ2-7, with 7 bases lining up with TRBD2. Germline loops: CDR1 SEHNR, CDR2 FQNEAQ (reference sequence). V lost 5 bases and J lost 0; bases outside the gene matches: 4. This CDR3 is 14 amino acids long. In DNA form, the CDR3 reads TGTGCCAGCAGCCGGGGCGGGAGCTCCTACGAGCAGTACTTC. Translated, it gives CASSRGGSSYEQYF.

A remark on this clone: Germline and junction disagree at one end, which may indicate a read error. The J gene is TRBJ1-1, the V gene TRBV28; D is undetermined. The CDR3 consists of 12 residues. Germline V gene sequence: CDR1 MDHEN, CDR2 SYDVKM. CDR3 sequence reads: CAGRSKSTEAFF. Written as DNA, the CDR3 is TGTGCCGGCAGGAGCAAGTCCACTGAAGCTTTCTTT. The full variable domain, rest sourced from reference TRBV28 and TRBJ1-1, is DVKVTQSSRYLVKRTGEKVFLECVQDMDHENMFWYRQDPGLGLRLIYFSYDVKMKEKGDIPEGYSVSREKKERFSLILESASTNQTSMYLCAGRSKSTEAFFGQGTRLTVV.

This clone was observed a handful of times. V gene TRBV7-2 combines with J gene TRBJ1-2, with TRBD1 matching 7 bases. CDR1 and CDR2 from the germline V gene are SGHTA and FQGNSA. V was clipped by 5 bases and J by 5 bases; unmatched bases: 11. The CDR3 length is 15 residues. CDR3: CASSAQRDSLYGYTF. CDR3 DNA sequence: TGTGCCAGCAGCGCACAACGGGACAGTCTTTATGGCTACACCTTC.

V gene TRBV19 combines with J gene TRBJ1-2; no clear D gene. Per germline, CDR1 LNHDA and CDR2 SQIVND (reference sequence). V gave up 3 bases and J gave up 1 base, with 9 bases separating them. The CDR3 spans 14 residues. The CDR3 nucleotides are TGTGCCAGTAGTATCCGATATTTTAACTATGGCTACACCTTC. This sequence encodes CASSIRYFNYGYTF. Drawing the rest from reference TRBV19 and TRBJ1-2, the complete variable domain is DGGITQSPKYLFRKEGQNVTLSCEQNLNHDAMYWYRQDPGQGLRLIYYSQIVNDFQKGDIAEGYSVSREKKESFPLTVTSAQKNPTAFYLCASSIRYFNYGYTFGSGTRLTVV.

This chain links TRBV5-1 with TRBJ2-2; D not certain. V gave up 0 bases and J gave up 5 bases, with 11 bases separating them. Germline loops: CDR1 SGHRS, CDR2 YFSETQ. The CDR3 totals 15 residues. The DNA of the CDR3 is TGCGCCAGCAGCTTGGCTTTATCGTTGACCGGGGAGCTGTTTTTT. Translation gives CASSLALSLTGELFF.

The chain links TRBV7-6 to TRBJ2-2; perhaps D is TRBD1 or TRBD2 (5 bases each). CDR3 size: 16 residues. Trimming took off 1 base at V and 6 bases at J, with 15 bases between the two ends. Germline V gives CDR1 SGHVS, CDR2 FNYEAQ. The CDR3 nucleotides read TGTGCCAGCAGCTTAGGGTCTCAGGTGGGACCCGGGGAGCTGTTTTTT. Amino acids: CASSLGSQVGPGELFF.